The 7 T cell receptor beta chains below come from one sample, sequenced in a study of cytomegalovirus exposure and HLA in healthy donors. The PCR used 60 Vbeta and 13 Jbeta primers. Profiled with immunoSEQ multiplex PCR; TCRdb holds only in-frame clones, not every one. The table has some 110,000 clones, over 70% seen once. The sequenced sample consisted of PBMCs. Receptors originate from a man under 40 in good health and CMV-seronegative.

In this sample, this clone turned up a few times. V is TRBV5-1 and J is TRBJ1-3, with D possibly TRBD1 on 6 matching bases. Looked up from germline, CDR1 is SGHRS and CDR2 is YFSETQ. CDR3 length equals 15 residues. Trimming stripped 0 bases from V and 5 bases from J, with 12 bases between. The CDR3 bases are TGCGCCAGCAGCTTGGCCCTGGGACACCGAAACACCATATATTTT. Translating it yields CASSLALGHRNTIYF.

The V call is TRBV30, the J call TRBJ2-7; D may be TRBD1 (6 bases). Trimming removed 5 bases at V and 2 bases at J, with 16 bases between. The CDR3 is 14 amino acids. CDR1 GTSNPN and CDR2 SVGIG come from the germline V gene (reference sequence). The CDR3 coding sequence is TGTGCCTGGTCCCACGGACAGAACGCCTACGAGCAGTACTTC. Its protein is CAWSHGQNAYEQYF.

V is TRBV6-5 and J is TRBJ1-1; 8 bases match TRBD1. The germline CDR1 and CDR2 sequences are MNHEY and SVGAGI. The CDR3 covers 15 residues. V gave up 2 bases and J gave up 4 bases; unmatched junction bases: 6. Written as DNA, the CDR3 is TGTGCCAGCAGTTACAGACAGGGGAGGAGCACTGAAGCTTTCTTT. This encodes CASSYRQGRSTEAFF.

As concerns this clone: Other DNA sequences of this sample code for an identical CDR3. The chain links TRBV19 to TRBJ1-5, with 11 bases fitting TRBD1. From germline, CDR1 is LNHDA and CDR2 SQIVND (reference sequence). The length of the CDR3 is 16 residues. Trimming at V came to 5 bases and at J to 4 bases, leaving 7 bases not matched to a gene. The CDR3 DNA reads TGTGCCAGTAGTCCCCAGGGACAGGGGGGGAATCAGCCCCAGCATTTT. Protein: CASSPQGQGGNQPQHF.

The chain has TRBV30 and TRBJ1-2; perhaps TRBD1 as D (6 bases). From germline, CDR1 is GTSNPN and CDR2 SVGIG (reference sequence). Trimming cost V 4 bases and J 4 bases, with 16 bases left between them. This CDR3 contains 14 residues. CDR3 nucleotides: TGTGCCTGGACTGCCCAGGGGCTGGGCTATGGCTACACCTTC. Protein sequence: CAWTAQGLGYGYTF. Together with reference TRBV30 and TRBJ1-2, the CDR3 gives the full variable domain: SQTIHQWPATLVQPVGSPLSLECTVEGTSNPNLYWYRQAAGRGLQLLFYSVGIGQISSEVPQNLSASRPQDRQFILSSKKLLLSDSGFYLCAWTAQGLGYGYTFGSGTRLTVV.

The V gene is TRBV4-2, the J gene TRBJ1-2; 7 nucleotides match TRBD1. The CDR3 is made up of 18 amino acids. V was clipped by 0 bases and J by 5 bases; unmatched bases: 15. Germline CDR1 reads LGHNA; CDR2 reads YNFKEQ. DNA for the CDR3: TGTGCCAGCAGCCAAGATCGCAGTAGGGGAGACAGGGATTATGGCTACACCTTC. Translating gives CASSQDRSRGDRDYGYTF.

The chain combines TRBV27 with TRBJ2-6; D might be TRBD2 (5 bases). The CDR3 consists of 15 residues. CDR1 is MNHEY and CDR2 is SMNVEV in the germline V gene (reference sequence). Trimming removed 2 bases from V and 2 bases from J, with 7 bases in between. CDR3 coding DNA: TGTGCCAGCAGTTTACTAGCACCTGGGGCCAACGTCCTGACTTTC. It translates to CASSLLAPGANVLTF.